These 29 T cell receptor beta chains originate from one sample sequenced in a study of tumor-infiltrating lymphocytes in primary liver carcinoma. Total RNA amounting to 500 ng was the source from which TCR beta cDNA was made with a constant-region primer. Sequencing libraries for TCR beta derived from three nested multiplex PCR rounds that used slightly modified ARM-PCR. The first two PCR rounds used TRBV1-TRBV30 forward primers with a C-beta reverse primer, around 10 cycles each. TCRdb re-analysed the multiplex PCR reads in MiXCR, keeping a single row per CDR3 protein. The data hold some 180,000 distinct CDR3 sequences, with about 60% observed a single time. Germline DNA was also extracted, and blood RNA was taken from unsorted whole blood. The sample consisted of peripheral blood. These receptors originate from a man aged 35 to 55 with primary liver carcinoma and hepatitis B virus infection.

This clonotype has a handful of counts. Being one base from a much bigger clone, this may be a read error. CDR3: CASSSFGLLNYEQYF. DNA of the CDR3: TGTGCCAGCAGCTCCTTCGGCCTATTGAACTACGAGCAGTACTTC. The genes are TRBV11-2 and TRBJ2-7; the D is unclear. Germline V CDR1 and CDR2: SGHAT, FQNNGV. The length of the CDR3 is 15 residues. With 4 bases removed from V and 3 bases from J, the gap between germline ends came to 16 bases.

The chain recombines TRBV6-5 with TRBJ2-7, with D possibly TRBD1 on 6 matching bases. CDR3 length: 14 amino acids. Deletions cut 4 bases from V and 9 bases from J, with 19 bases between. CDR1 and CDR2 (germline): MNHEY, SVGAGI. CDR3 sequence (DNA): TGTGCCAGCAGTTCCGGGACACTCAGCAACGGGCAGTACTTC. It yields the protein CASSSGTLSNGQYF.

Concerning this clonotype itself: A much larger clone lies one base from this, so it may be a read error. The V gene is TRBV6-1, the J gene TRBJ1-5, with D possibly matching TRBD1 (5 bases). Per germline, CDR1 MNHNS and CDR2 SASEGT. This CDR3 contains 13 residues. The CDR3 DNA reads as TGTGCCAGCCATGACAGCGCAAATCAGCACCAGCATTTT. It encodes CASHDSANQHQHF.

V is TRBV25-1 and J is TRBJ2-3; TRBD2 agrees at 9 bases. Germline values: CDR1 MGHDK, CDR2 SYGVNS. There are 17 residues in the CDR3. With 1 base clipped from V and 1 base from J, the junction kept 6 bases outside the gene matches. The chain's CDR3 is CASSEWVSGSGTDTQYF. In DNA, the CDR3 is TGTGCCAGCAGTGAATGGGTTAGCGGGAGTGGCACAGATACGCAGTATTTT. The entire variable domain, with the rest obtained from reference TRBV25-1 and TRBJ2-3, is as follows: EADIYQTPRYLVIGTGKKITLECSQTMGHDKMYWYQQDPGMELHLIHYSYGVNSTEKGDLSSESTVSRIRTEHFPLTLESARPSHTSQYLCASSEWVSGSGTDTQYFGPGTRLTVL.

This clonotype occurred once. A read error is likely, as this CDR3 ends without the conserved phenylalanine or tryptophan. V gene TRBV11-2 combines with J gene TRBJ1-1; D perhaps matches TRBD1 (5 bases). Germline V gene lookup returns CDR1 SGHAT and CDR2 FQNNGV. The CDR3 runs to 16 residues. CDR3 bases: TGTGCCAGCAGCCCTTTACCGGACACCATGGACACTGATGCTTTCCTT. This gives the protein CASSPLPDTMDTDAFL.

The CDR3 DNA sequence: TGTGCCAGCAGTGATGCGGGGGGGTCTAATTCACCCCTCCACTTT. Its protein product is CASSDAGGSNSPLHF. This chain connects TRBV25-1 to TRBJ1-6; TRBD1 is a possible D gene (5 bases). Between the trimmed V and J ends, which lost 3 bases and 6 bases, there was a span of 12 bases. Germline CDR1 is MGHDK and CDR2 is SYGVNS. This CDR3 contains 15 residues.

This clonotype was observed at least ten times. The chain is built from TRBV11-2 and TRBJ2-1, with D perhaps matching TRBD2 (6 bases). Trimming left V 0 bases short and J 0 bases short, with 9 bases between. Germline CDR1 is SGHAT and CDR2 is FQNNGV. The CDR3 covers 16 residues. CDR3 in DNA: TGTGCCAGCAGCTTAGAGGGAGGAAGCTCCTACAATGAGCAGTTCTTC. Translating gives CASSLEGGSSYNEQFF.

Comment on this clonotype: The conserved final phenylalanine or tryptophan is absent from the CDR3, which likely points to a read error. The V and J genes are TRBV12-3 or TRBV12-4 and TRBJ1-1; D unresolved. The CDR3 has 12 residues. For the CDR3, the DNA is TGTGCCAGTAGTTTGGGGTACACTGAAGCTTTCCTT. The encoded protein is CASSLGYTEAFL.

The rearrangement links TRBV29-1 to TRBJ2-7; D gene uncertain. V lost 7 bases, J lost 6 bases, and 28 bases lay in between. The CDR3 runs to 16 residues. The germline V gene encodes CDR1 SQVTM and CDR2 ANQGSEA. The CDR3 region is CSATGPSLGLVVEQYF. CDR3 DNA: TGCAGCGCTACCGGACCGTCGCTCGGCTTGGTGGTCGAGCAGTACTTC.

The chain employs TRBV12-3 or TRBV12-4 and TRBJ2-4; 10 bases fit TRBD1. Trimming at V came to 4 bases and at J to 5 bases, leaving 5 bases not matched to a gene. This CDR3 spans 15 amino acids. This chain's CDR3 is CASSSRQGAENIQYF. CDR3 DNA sequence: TGTGCCAGCAGTTCCAGACAGGGGGCAGAAAACATTCAGTACTTC.

The table lists this clonotype with a count of one. Here the CDR3 DNA reads TGTGCCAGCAGCTTAGAGAGACTGGTAGGCAATGAGCAGTTCTTC. The encoded protein is CASSLERLVGNEQFF. The chain uses TRBV11-2 and TRBJ2-1; no reliable D call. This CDR3 is 15 amino acids long. V was trimmed by 0 bases and J by 6 bases, leaving 12 bases between them. CDR1 is SGHAT and CDR2 is FQNNGV in the germline V gene.

This clonotype occurred once. This sequence joins TRBV6-1 and TRBJ1-4; D not resolved. Germline lookup yields CDR1 MNHNS and CDR2 SASEGT. Trimming removed 8 bases at V and 1 base at J, with 11 bases between. This CDR3 has 14 residues. The CDR3 reads CASGATRTNEKLFF. In nucleotides, the CDR3 is TGTGCCAGCGGTGCTACAAGAACTAATGAAAAACTGTTTTTT.

As to this clonotype: The conserved closing phenylalanine or tryptophan is absent in this CDR3, likely reflecting a read error. The genes are TRBV29-1 and TRBJ2-7, with D tentatively TRBD1 (5 bases). The CDR3 is made up of 10 amino acids. V was pared by 8 bases and J by 2 bases, with 7 bases between. Germline loops: CDR1 SQVTM, CDR2 ANQGSEA. The CDR3 region is CSTGPYEQYS. CDR3 nucleotide sequence: TGCAGCACAGGTCCCTACGAGCAGTACTCC.

This clonotype was counted between two and nine times. The genes are TRBV29-1 and TRBJ2-1; D perhaps matches TRBD2 (5 bases). The germline CDR1 and CDR2 sequences are SQVTM and ANQGSEA. This CDR3 is 13 amino acids long. V lost 2 bases to trimming and J lost 2 bases, with 7 bases between them. The CDR3 protein is CSVERGTYNEQFF. CDR3 sequence (DNA): TGCAGCGTTGAACGAGGGACCTACAATGAGCAGTTCTTC.

This clonotype was counted between two and nine times. V usage is TRBV5-1 and J usage is TRBJ2-6; TRBD1 might be the D (5 bases). The ends were cut back, 0 bases at V and 0 bases at J, with 10 bases in the middle. CDR3 length: 17 residues. Per the germline V gene, CDR1 is SGHRS and CDR2 is YFSETQ. DNA for the CDR3: TGCGCCAGCAGCTTGGCTCCCCAGGGCTCTGGGGCCAACGTCCTGACTTTC. Encoded protein: CASSLAPQGSGANVLTF.

Note on this clonotype: A single base separates this from a much larger clone, so it may be a read error. The V and J genes are TRBV29-1 and TRBJ2-1, with D unresolved. This CDR3 region has 11 residues. Germline V gene lookup returns CDR1 SQVTM and CDR2 ANQGSEA. Trimming left V 6 bases short and J 4 bases short, with 7 bases between. The CDR3 loop is CSVDMYNEQFF. The CDR3 bases are TGCAGCGTCGACATGTACAATGAGCAGTTCTTC.

This clonotype was seen repeatedly, ten times or more. The J gene is TRBJ2-3, the V gene TRBV11-2, with D possibly being TRBD2 (6 bases). There are 15 residues in the CDR3. Trimming removed 5 bases at V and 5 bases at J, with 17 bases between. The V gene's germline CDR1 is SGHAT and CDR2 FQNNGV. CDR3 amino acids: CASSLSSVGQDTQYF. CDR3 nucleotide sequence: TGTGCCAGCAGCCTCTCTAGCGTCGGTCAAGATACGCAGTATTTT.

Comment on this clonotype: The junction differs from germline at one of its ends, possibly a read error. The chain joins TRBV6-5 to TRBJ2-5; D not certain. The length of the CDR3 is 13 residues. Germline V gene sequence: CDR1 MNHEY, CDR2 SVGAGI. The CDR3 DNA reads TGTGCCAGCAGGTTCCGGGCCCAAGAGACCCATTACTTC. It encodes CASRFRAQETHYF.

This chain connects TRBV6-5 to TRBJ1-6, with 7 bases identical to TRBD1. Germline V gene data show CDR1 as MNHEY and CDR2 as SVGAGI. V gave up 7 bases and J gave up 7 bases; unmatched junction bases: 10. There are 15 residues in the CDR3. CDR3: CASTGGRRGNSPLHF. The CDR3 DNA is TGTGCCAGCACCGGCGGCCGCAGGGGGAATTCACCCCTCCACTTT.

Points on this clonotype: Possible read error: a much larger clone is one base away. The rearrangement uses TRBV12-3 or TRBV12-4 and TRBJ1-2, with D perhaps matching TRBD1 (5 bases). The V end was cut by 7 bases, the J end by 2 bases, with 17 bases between. This CDR3 has 15 amino acids. The DNA of the CDR3 is TGTGCCAGCACTCGGACTGGTGGGGGGAACTATGGCTACACCTTC. It yields the protein CASTRTGGGNYGYTF.

With regard to this clonotype: This may be a read error, as it is one base from a much larger clone. The CDR3 is CASGLVTLPGLAGVLTGELFF. As DNA, the CDR3 is TGTGCTAGTGGTTTGGTAACGTTACCGGGACTAGCGGGAGTATTAACCGGGGAGCTGTTTTTT. The J gene is TRBJ2-2, the V gene TRBV12-5; TRBD2 aligns across 14 bases. Germline-derived CDR1 and CDR2 are LGHNT and FRNRAP. This CDR3 is built from 21 residues. J gave up 5 bases and V 0 bases, and 14 bases lay outside the gene matches.

This chain joins TRBV21-1 and TRBJ2-7; TRBD2 is the table's D call, not checked against the DNA. TRBV21-1 is a pseudogene locus. This CDR3 is 16 amino acids long. In DNA, the CDR3 is TGTGCCAGTAGCTCTCCGACTAGCGGGCTTTCCTACGAGCAGTACTTC. Residues: CASSSPTSGLSYEQYF.

With respect to this clonotype: A read error may explain this, as a much larger clone is one base away. V is TRBV12-3 or TRBV12-4 and J is TRBJ1-5; tentative D call: TRBD1 (5 bases). This CDR3 has 15 residues. CDR3: CASSPDGHSNQLQHF. CDR3 DNA sequence: TGTGCCAGCAGTCCCGACGGACATAGCAATCAGCTCCAGCATTTT.

This clonotype was seen a single time. CDR3 protein: CASSTRRDGQGILQYF. The DNA for the CDR3 is TGTGCCAGCAGCACACGCAGGGATGGTCAGGGCATACTTCAGTACTTC. The chain carries TRBV11-2 and TRBJ2-7; D perhaps matches TRBD1 (5 bases). This CDR3 region has 16 residues. The V end was cut by 5 bases, the J end by 10 bases, with 27 bases between. In germline, CDR1 is SGHAT, CDR2 FQNNGV.

The chain joins TRBV28 to TRBJ2-1, with D uncertain. The germline V and J ends were trimmed by 3 bases and 4 bases, with 7 bases remaining between them. This CDR3 contains 13 residues. CDR1 is MDHEN, CDR2 SYDVKM, per germline. CDR3 nucleotide sequence: TGTGCCAGCAGTTTCAGCTTATACAATGAGCAGTTCTTC. It translates to CASSFSLYNEQFF.

The sample holds many counts of this clonotype. The V and J genes are TRBV30 and TRBJ2-3; D not certain. V was shortened by 2 bases and J by 7 bases, with 13 bases between the two germline ends. The CDR3 runs 13 residues. The germline V gene encodes CDR1 GTSNPN and CDR2 SVGIG (reference sequence). The CDR3 DNA is TGTGCCTGGAGTTCCCTACCCCCATATACGCAGTATTTT. Protein product: CAWSSLPPYTQYF.

The J gene is TRBJ1-2, the V gene TRBV29-1; 8 bases are a match to TRBD1. CDR3 size: 15 residues. The V and J ends lost 2 bases and 6 bases, in that order; junction bases with no gene match: 11. Germline V gene sequence: CDR1 SQVTM, CDR2 ANQGSEA. CDR3: CSVEIRDRISDGYTF. Written as DNA, the CDR3 is TGCAGCGTTGAAATCAGGGACAGGATTTCTGATGGCTACACCTTC.

Turning to this clonotype: Here the CDR3 omits its conserved ending phenylalanine or tryptophan, so a read error is the likely source. V is TRBV10-3 and J is TRBJ2-7; TRBD1 matches 7 bases. The DNA end favors TRBJ2-5, so the J call may be wrong. CDR3 length equals 14 residues. Germline CDR1 ENHRY, CDR2 SYGVKD. The CDR3 is CAISGMGTEETQYI. The CDR3 DNA reads as TGTGCCATCAGTGGCATGGGGACAGAAGAGACCCAGTACATC.

Notes on this clonotype: A read error is likely, as this CDR3 ends without the conserved phenylalanine or tryptophan. The J gene is TRBJ2-1, the V gene TRBV11-2; the match to TRBD2 covers 9 bases. Germline V gene lookup returns CDR1 SGHAT and CDR2 FQNNGV. V shed 6 bases and J 3 bases; nucleotides not matched to a gene: 9. The CDR3 totals 16 residues. CDR3 sequence (DNA): TGTGCCAGCAGTTTCGGACTAGCGCCAGTCTACAATGAGCAGTTCTCC. It is translated as CASSFGLAPVYNEQFS.